One and the same sample provided the 21 T cell receptor beta chains below, sequenced in a study of shared clonotypes between healthy human individuals. Produced via immunoSEQ multiplex PCR; TCRdb's table is partial and in-frame only. Of roughly 1,100,000 clones listed, 65% to 75% were seen once; the top ten hold about 1.5%. The sequencing input was memory CD4+ T cells sorted from blood. The subset is: CD45RA-negative fraction. Receptors originate from a man aged 18 to 29 in good health.

The genes are TRBV2 and TRBJ2-7, with 8 positions matching TRBD2. Germline CDR1 and CDR2: SNHLY and FYNNEI. Trimming at V came to 2 bases and at J to 9 bases, leaving 3 bases not matched to a gene. This CDR3 is 12 amino acids long. The CDR3 DNA reads as TGTGCCAGCAGTGAAAGAAGCGGGGGGCAGTACTTC. It specifies CASSERSGGQYF.

The chain couples TRBV30 to TRBJ2-7; TRBD1 might be the D (6 bases). The germline CDR1 and CDR2 sequences are GTSNPN and SVGIG (reference sequence). V lost 1 base and J 2 bases, leaving 15 bases between the germline ends. The CDR3 totals 15 residues. The CDR3 DNA reads as TGTGCCTGGAGTGGTTCAGGGGACACTACCTACGAGCAGTACTTC. It translates to CAWSGSGDTTYEQYF.

This chain uses TRBV7-8 with TRBJ2-7, with a possible D match to TRBD2 (5 bases). Germline V CDR1 and CDR2: SGHVS, FQNEAQ. The V and J ends lost 1 base and 5 bases respectively, with 15 bases between them. This CDR3 has 15 amino acids. CDR3 residues: CASSLGRADPNEQYF. As DNA, the CDR3 is TGTGCCAGCAGCTTAGGGCGGGCGGACCCAAACGAGCAGTACTTC.

The chain employs TRBV5-1 and TRBJ1-1; TRBD1 aligns across 11 bases. The CDR3 spans 14 residues. Germline V gene sequence: CDR1 SGHRS, CDR2 YFSETQ. V trimming: 0 bases; J trimming: 12 bases; junction bases outside the gene matches: 7. The CDR3 is CASSLAVGQGGTFF. In DNA, the CDR3 is TGCGCCAGCAGCTTGGCCGTGGGACAGGGGGGAACTTTCTTT.

This rearrangement joins TRBV23-1 to TRBJ2-2; 10 nucleotides line up with TRBD1. TRBV23-1 is assigned to the ORF class and has an uncertain function. The CDR3 extends over 14 amino acids. V shed 8 bases and J 1 base; nucleotides not matched to a gene: 1. The CDR3 sequence is CASGDRGNTGELFF. CDR3 DNA: TGCGCCAGCGGGGACAGGGGGAACACCGGGGAGCTGTTTTTT.

This chain joins TRBV4-2 and TRBJ1-1; D unresolved. CDR1 and CDR2 from the germline V gene are LGHNA and YNFKEQ. The CDR3 consists of 15 residues. V was clipped by 0 bases and J by 3 bases, with 11 bases between them. The CDR3 nucleotides are TGTGCCAGCAGCCAAGATAAGGCAGGATACACTGAAGCTTTCTTT. Translating gives CASSQDKAGYTEAFF.

J is TRBJ2-7 and V is TRBV7-3; D is unresolved. The germline V gene has CDR1 SGHTA and CDR2 FQGTGA. The length of the CDR3 is 12 residues. Trimming removed 1 base at V and 3 bases at J, with 4 bases between. The CDR3 nucleotides are TGTGCCAGCAGCTTAAACAGCTACGAGCAGTACTTC. Amino acids: CASSLNSYEQYF.

This chain connects TRBV10-3 to TRBJ2-1; D gene uncertain. CDR3 size: 13 residues. The germline CDR1 and CDR2 sequences are ENHRY and SYGVKD. Trimming took 10 bases from V and 0 from J, leaving 10 bases between them. The CDR3 DNA sequence: TGTGCCACCGCGGCTAGCTCCTACAATGAGCAGTTCTTC. Protein: CATAASSYNEQFF.

The rearrangement joins TRBV11-2 to TRBJ1-6; D is perhaps TRBD1 (6 bases). The ends were cut back, 4 bases at V and 6 bases at J, with 16 bases in the middle. Germline V gives CDR1 SGHAT, CDR2 FQNNGV. The CDR3 has 16 residues. CDR3 sequence: CASSSRGSGGNSPLHF. The CDR3, as DNA: TGTGCCAGCAGCTCCAGGGGAAGCGGGGGTAATTCACCCCTCCACTTT.

V usage is TRBV7-9 and J usage is TRBJ2-1, with D possibly TRBD1 on 6 matching bases. V was clipped by 1 base and J by 2 bases, with 12 bases between them. This CDR3 has 16 residues. Germline V lookup: CDR1 SEHNR, CDR2 FQNEAQ (reference sequence). The CDR3 here is CASSLDTAGAYNEQFF. DNA for the CDR3: TGTGCCAGCAGCTTAGACACTGCAGGGGCCTACAATGAGCAGTTCTTC.

J is TRBJ1-3 and V is TRBV9; D is unresolved. The CDR3 has 13 residues. Trimming removed 3 bases from V and 8 bases from J, with 12 bases in between. CDR1 is SGDLS, CDR2 YYNGEE, per germline. The chain's CDR3 is CASSAEATYTIYF. In DNA, the CDR3 is TGTGCCAGCAGCGCGGAGGCGACTTACACCATATATTTT.

This chain uses TRBV19 with TRBJ1-5; the D gene is possibly TRBD1 (6 bases). This CDR3 is built from 12 residues. Per the germline V gene, CDR1 is LNHDA and CDR2 is SQIVND (reference sequence). V was pared by 6 bases and J by 6 bases, with 9 bases between. CDR3 sequence reads: CASRSGVQPQHF. DNA for the CDR3: TGTGCCAGTAGATCAGGGGTTCAGCCCCAGCATTTT.

The V gene is TRBV2, the J gene TRBJ2-7, with TRBD1 matching 8 bases. Unmatched junction bases numbered 7, after V lost 2 bases and J lost 4 bases. The germline CDR1 and CDR2 sequences are SNHLY and FYNNEI. This CDR3 has 15 amino acids. The CDR3 region is CASSEQRQGAYEQYF. CDR3 nucleotide sequence: TGTGCCAGCAGTGAACAAAGGCAGGGGGCTTACGAGCAGTACTTC. Looking up the rest from reference TRBV2 and TRBJ2-7 gives the full variable domain: EPEVTQTPSHQVTQMGQEVILRCVPISNHLYFYWYRQILGQKVEFLVSFYNNEISEKSEIFDDQFSVERPDGSNFTLKIRSTKLEDSAMYFCASSEQRQGAYEQYFGPGTRLTVT.

As to this clone: In the same sample, other DNA sequences code for this CDR3. V usage is TRBV4-3 and J usage is TRBJ1-3, with D unclear. Trimming took off 0 bases at V and 1 base at J, with 4 bases between the two ends. Germline V CDR1 and CDR2: LGHNA, YSLEER. This CDR3 contains 14 residues. The CDR3 bases are TGCGCCAGCAGCCAAGATAGATCTGGAAACACCATATATTTT. Its protein is CASSQDRSGNTIYF.

This clone was counted a few times. The chain combines TRBV7-2 with TRBJ1-5; perhaps TRBD1 as D (6 bases). Germline assignment: CDR1 SGHTA and CDR2 FQGNSA. Trimming stripped 2 bases from V and 2 bases from J, with 7 bases between. This CDR3 contains 14 residues. The CDR3 nucleotides are TGTGCCAGCAGCTTACGACAGGGCAATCAGCCCCAGCATTTT. Translated: CASSLRQGNQPQHF. The variable domain in full, with the rest retrieved from reference TRBV7-2 and TRBJ1-5, is GAGVSQSPSNKVTEKGKDVELRCDPISGHTALYWYRQSLGQGLEFLIYFQGNSAPDKSGLPSDRFSAERTGGSVSTLTIQRTQQEDSAVYLCASSLRQGNQPQHFGDGTRLSIL.

The chain has TRBV7-2 and TRBJ2-1; 7 bases fit TRBD1. This CDR3 contains 14 residues. Germline lookup yields CDR1 SGHTA and CDR2 FQGNSA. V shed 4 bases, J shed 6 bases, and the junction held 6 bases outside the gene matches. Here the CDR3 reads CASSSTGTSNEQFF. The CDR3 DNA follows: TGTGCCAGCAGCTCGACAGGGACCTCCAATGAGCAGTTCTTC.

The rearrangement uses TRBV30 and TRBJ1-5, with D possibly being TRBD1 (6 bases). Trimming removed 0 bases at V and 10 bases at J, with 19 bases between. In germline, CDR1 is GTSNPN, CDR2 SVGIG (reference sequence). The CDR3 covers 15 residues. The CDR3 coding sequence is TGTGCCTGGAGTGTAGGGGGGCAGGGTATGAAACCCCAGCATTTT. Residues: CAWSVGGQGMKPQHF.

This clone occurred a few times. The J gene is TRBJ2-3, the V gene TRBV7-8; TRBD2 might be the D (5 bases). The V and J ends lost 7 bases and 9 bases respectively, with 14 bases between them. The CDR3 is made up of 12 amino acids. Germline V gives CDR1 SGHVS, CDR2 FQNEAQ. The CDR3: CASTPISATQYF. In nucleotides, the CDR3 is TGTGCCAGCACCCCGATTAGCGCCACGCAGTATTTT.

The chain links TRBV27 to TRBJ2-7; D is unclear. Germline V gene data show CDR1 as MNHEY and CDR2 as SMNVEV (reference sequence). The CDR3 has 17 amino acids. V lost 3 bases to trimming and J lost 0 bases, with 18 bases between them. CDR3 DNA sequence: TGTGCCAGCAGTTTTCGAAAAACTGTCGCTCCCTCCTACGAGCAGTACTTC. Protein: CASSFRKTVAPSYEQYF.

This clone was counted a few times. Other DNA sequences in the sample encode the same CDR3. The chain has TRBV4-1 and TRBJ2-3, with TRBD2 identical over 13 bases. Germline assignment: CDR1 MGHRA and CDR2 YSYEKL. Trimming cost V 4 bases and J 6 bases; bases outside gene matches: 4. This CDR3 has 15 amino acids. This chain's CDR3 is CASSPGLAGTDTQYF. The CDR3 coding sequence is TGCGCCAGCAGCCCGGGACTAGCGGGAACGGATACGCAGTATTTT.

The V gene is TRBV27, the J gene TRBJ2-2; perhaps D is TRBD1 or TRBD2 (5 bases each). CDR3 length: 12 amino acids. V lost 5 bases and J 6 bases, leaving 7 bases between the germline ends. CDR1 is MNHEY, CDR2 SMNVEV, per germline (reference sequence). The CDR3 DNA follows: TGTGCCAGCAGTCGAGGGGCCGGGGAGCTGTTTTTT. Amino acid sequence: CASSRGAGELFF.